This T cell receptor (beta chain) originates from a study of cytomegalovirus exposure and HLA in healthy donors. Study-wide findings and caveats: Certain sequence variants were highly shared and formed a cluster, and this cluster was likely a sequencing artifact. In a later analysis, at a false discovery rate of 0.05, fewer than 20,000 TCR beta sequences matched HLA alleles. Later on, a genetic analysis was performed. It linked a missense variant in DCLRE1C with V- and J-gene trimming of TCR beta. Fewer N-insertions than the roughly 700-donor mean were reportedly shown by an Asian-associated ancestry cluster in a later analysis.

This clone was observed a few times. Its antigen is currently unknown. Use of 60 Vbeta and 13 Jbeta primers characterized the PCR. TCRdb keeps only in-frame clones here, not all; method: immunoSEQ multiplex PCR. The profile covers more than 150,000 clones, with about 80% appearing a single time and around 1.9% taken by the ten largest. The CDR3 runs to 14 residues. Trimming cost V 3 bases and J 6 bases; bases outside gene matches: 8. Germline loops: CDR1 SGHRS, CDR2 YFSETQ. The sample taken for sequencing was PBMCs. The V call is TRBV5-1, the J call TRBJ2-7; 8 positions match TRBD1. The sequence was obtained from a woman younger than 45 in good health and CMV-seronegative. DNA for the CDR3: TGCGCCAGCAGCTCCGGGACAGGCTTGACCGAGCAGTACTTC. Its protein is CASSSGTGLTEQYF.